The source of this T cell receptor (beta chain) is a study of cytomegalovirus exposure and HLA in healthy donors. Between the trimmed V and J ends, which lost 1 base and 0 bases, there was a span of 7 bases. Germline V CDR1 and CDR2: LNHDA, SQIVND (reference sequence). The CDR3 has 14 amino acids. This clone was counted a few times. Its antigen is unidentified. Whole-study findings and limits: An assumption of roughly uniform sequencing depth across donors underlay the presence/absence analyses.

The primer mix had 60 Vbeta and 13 Jbeta primers. Here immunoSEQ multiplex PCR was the method, and the copy in TCRdb shows in-frame clones only, minus some. The data show approximately 170,000 clones, approximately 80% seen once. This chain links TRBV19 with TRBJ2-7, with D unresolved. This receptor was taken from a male donor in good health and CMV-seronegative. The sequencing input was PBMCs. The CDR3 spells CASSIAVSSYEQYF. CDR3 in DNA: TGTGCCAGTAGTATAGCGGTTAGCTCCTACGAGCAGTACTTC.